The present T cell receptor beta chain was sequenced within a study of blood T cell repertoires in COVID-19 (dated by TCRdb to about 2020). In terms of the full investigation: Samples from collaborators originated in the United States, Italy and Spain and spanned both the acute and convalescent phases of COVID-19. Nearly every sample came with metadata listing a de-identified subject ID, COVID-19 status, age in years and sex. Samples were obtained from the ongoing ImmuneRACE study (first 160 participants) and from 1,254 subjects provided by 6 global collaborators. The repertoires were released in a freely available public database intended as a resource for research on the immune response to SARS-CoV-2. The prospective study material was composed of cDNA or gDNA derived from T cells, B-cell-depleted T cells, or PBMCs. Where HLA class I and class II types were available, the types were taken from metadata supplied by the sample provider, not from assay-based typing. Subjects who had been exposed to COVID-19, were actively infected with it, or had recovered from it provided the deeply sampled blood TCRbeta repertoires that made up the dataset.

This clone was seen more than once but under ten times. Its specific antigen is unknown. The sample holds no much larger clone one base away, and base qualities are not on file. The collaborating institutions used their own protocols to collect whole blood in K2EDTA tubes. For TCRbeta analysis, collaborators shipped samples in one of three forms: frozen whole blood, isolated PBMCs, or DNA extracted from either of those sample types. Findings and caveats that apply to the study as a whole: The quantity of clinical and demographic metadata differed by source and by participant and was supplied without curation.

TCRbeta CDR3 regions were amplified from genomic DNA by means of the immunoSEQ Assay, a bias-controlled multiplex PCR. Regarding the original processing steps: The number of nucleated cells in each sample was estimated from the amplification of reference gene primers within the assay. To quantify the absolute abundance of each unique TCRbeta CDR3 rearrangement, sequence reads were collapsed and filtered. For each sample, productive Simpson clonality was calculated by taking the square root of Simpson's diversity index across productive rearrangements. Not all clones reach the TCRdb copy of this immuneACCESS table, which keeps in-frame sequences only. Checked studies attribute under half of the gap to unresolved V genes and leave the rest unexplained. The V and J calls and the clone size are those of that table, but D and trimming were determined from the DNA. The sample records 100,000 to 150,000 clones, about 86% of which are singletons. The ten biggest clones cover 15% to 20% of the sample.

The CDR3 numbers 17 residues from cysteine through phenylalanine. The entry retains the CDR3 DNA only, 51 bases that are in frame from base 1. V and J are trimmed by 4 bases and 8 bases, and the gene matches miss 18 bases of the junction. The germline V gene supplies CDR1 SGDLS and CDR2 YYNGEE. Sequencing was carried out using peripheral blood. The receptor's source is a woman aged 45-59 years with acute or convalescent COVID-19. This receptor chain uses TRBV9 and TRBJ1-2, with 9 junctional bases fitting TRBD1. The CDR3 has the sequence CASSPSQKVGTGKGYTF. The nucleotide sequence is given as TGTGCCAGCAGCCCGAGCCAAAAGGTTGGGACAGGGAAGGGCTACACCTTC.